This T cell receptor (beta chain) was identified in a study of beta chain features in type 1 diabetes. In regard to this clone: Its antigen is not identified.

Germline V gene lookup returns CDR1 SGHTA and CDR2 FQGNSA. Trimming at V came to 6 bases and at J to 4 bases, leaving 9 bases not matched to a gene. The CDR3 loop spans 16 amino acids. Every participating donor gave one draw, a heparinised blood sample averaging around 0.11 L. CD45RO/CCR7/CD25/CD127/CD95/CD27 staining was used to isolate CD4+ naive, central memory, regulatory and stem cell-like memory cells by sorting. Whole-study findings and limits: People with Type 1 diabetes carried modestly yet significantly shorter TCRB CDR3s in all four CD4+ subsets.

Sequencing targeted expressed TCRB transcripts, as all isolated RNA had been reverse transcribed. Only in-frame clones appear in the TCRdb table, and some are missing; sequencing was by immunoSEQ multiplex PCR. The data show fewer than 350,000 clones, with 15% seen just once and more than 0.015% held by the top ten. The specimen was naive CD4+ T cells from blood. The TCR comes from a young man with type 1 diabetes. The V and J genes are TRBV7-2 and TRBJ2-3; 11 positions match TRBD2. CDR3 loop: CASRKRLAGGSDTQYF. CDR3 nucleotides: TGTGCCAGCAGAAAACGCCTAGCGGGGGGTTCAGATACGCAGTATTTT.